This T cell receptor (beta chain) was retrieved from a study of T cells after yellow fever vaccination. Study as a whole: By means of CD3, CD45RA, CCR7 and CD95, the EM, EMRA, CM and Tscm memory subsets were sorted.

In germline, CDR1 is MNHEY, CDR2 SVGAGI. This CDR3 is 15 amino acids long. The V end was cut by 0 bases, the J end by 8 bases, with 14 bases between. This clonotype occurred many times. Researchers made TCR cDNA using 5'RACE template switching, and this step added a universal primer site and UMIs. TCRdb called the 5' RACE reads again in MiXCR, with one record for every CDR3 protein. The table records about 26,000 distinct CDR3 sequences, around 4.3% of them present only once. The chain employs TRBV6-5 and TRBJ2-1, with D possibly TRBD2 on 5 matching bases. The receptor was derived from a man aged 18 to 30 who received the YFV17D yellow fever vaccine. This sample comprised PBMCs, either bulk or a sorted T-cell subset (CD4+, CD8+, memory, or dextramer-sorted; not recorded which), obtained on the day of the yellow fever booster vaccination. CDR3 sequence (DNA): TGTGCCAGCAGTTACTCTGGGCTAGAGGGCTATGAGCAGTTCTTC. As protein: CASSYSGLEGYEQFF.